This entry lists 30 T cell receptor beta chains sequenced from one sample in a study of shared clonotypes between healthy human individuals. Clones were read by immunoSEQ multiplex PCR, and TCRdb kept only the in-frame ones, dropping some. The table lists 2,500,000 or so clones, around nine tenths of them singletons. Sequenced input: naive CD4+ T cells sorted from blood. Subset here: CD45RA+ positively selected. Receptors were obtained from a man younger than 35 in good health.

This rearrangement joins TRBV6-1 to TRBJ1-4, with TRBD1 as a possible D gene (6 bases). The germline gives CDR1 MNHNS, CDR2 SASEGT. The V end lost 9 bases, the J end lost 6 bases, and 17 bases lay between the germline ends. The CDR3 has 14 amino acids. The CDR3 reads CASGMTGYYEKLFF. CDR3 bases: TGTGCCAGTGGTATGACAGGATATTATGAAAAACTGTTTTTT.

V and J are TRBV29-1 and TRBJ2-3; no clear D gene. This CDR3 has 13 amino acids. The germline CDR1 and CDR2 sequences are SQVTM and ANQGSEA. V lost 2 bases to trimming and J lost 0 bases, with 6 bases between them. The CDR3 loop is CSVESASTDTQYF. CDR3 nucleotide sequence: TGCAGCGTTGAAAGTGCTAGCACAGATACGCAGTATTTT.

This chain connects TRBV5-6 to TRBJ1-1; no clear D. From germline, CDR1 is SGHDT and CDR2 YYEEEE. V lost 0 bases, J lost 6 bases, and 15 bases lay in between. This CDR3 region has 15 residues. CDR3 in amino acids: CASSLEARRVPEAFF. The CDR3 DNA is TGTGCCAGCAGCTTGGAGGCCCGGAGGGTTCCTGAAGCTTTCTTT.

This clone was seen just once. DNA for the CDR3: TGTGCCAGCAGTTTCTCAGACCATAATTCACCCCTCCACTTT. It encodes CASSFSDHNSPLHF. The chain is built from TRBV27 and TRBJ1-6; no definite D call. Deletions cut 3 bases from V and 5 bases from J, with 8 bases between. This CDR3 has 14 amino acids. From germline, CDR1 is MNHEY and CDR2 SMNVEV (reference sequence).

J is TRBJ2-3 and V is TRBV9; D tentatively reads TRBD1 or TRBD2 (5 bases each). Per germline, CDR1 SGDLS and CDR2 YYNGEE. CDR3 length equals 15 residues. The ends were cut back, 3 bases at V and 0 bases at J, with 11 bases in the middle. The CDR3 sequence: CASSEWGWSTDTQYF. In DNA, the CDR3 is TGTGCCAGCAGCGAGTGGGGGTGGAGCACAGATACGCAGTATTTT.

Concerning this clone itself: Other DNA sequences in the same sample also yield this CDR3. J is TRBJ2-5 and V is TRBV30, with D maybe TRBD1 (6 bases). This CDR3 comprises 12 residues. Trimming took 2 bases from V and 5 from J, leaving 9 bases between them. CDR1 is GTSNPN and CDR2 is SVGIG in the germline V gene (reference sequence). The CDR3 nucleotides are TGTGCCTGGAGTCCGCAGGGGGAGACCCAGTACTTC. Translating it yields CAWSPQGETQYF.

This chain links TRBV5-4 with TRBJ2-3, with D hard to call. The CDR3 contains 16 residues. Deletions cut 0 bases from V and 2 bases from J, with 13 bases between. Germline loops: CDR1 SGHNT, CDR2 YYREEE (reference sequence). The CDR3 reads CASSLAGRVITDTQYF. CDR3 nucleotides: TGTGCCAGCAGCTTGGCCGGTCGGGTAATCACAGATACGCAGTATTTT.

CDR3 in DNA: TGTGCCAGCTCACCATCCCGGGACAACAATCAGCCCCAGCATTTT. This sequence encodes CASSPSRDNNQPQHF. The V and J genes are TRBV18 and TRBJ1-5; a weak D match, TRBD1 (6 bases). CDR1 KGHSH and CDR2 LQKENI come from the germline V gene. CDR3 length: 15 residues. Trimming took off 2 bases at V and 3 bases at J, with 11 bases between the two ends.

The chain is built from TRBV7-2 and TRBJ1-6; D ambiguous. The CDR3 extends over 12 amino acids. V lost 1 base and J 11 bases, leaving 6 bases between the germline ends. Per germline, CDR1 SGHTA and CDR2 FQGNSA. For the CDR3, the DNA is TGTGCCAGCAGCTTAGGACGGGCACCCCTCCACTTT. Its protein product is CASSLGRAPLHF.

This clone has just one count. The chain joins TRBV30 to TRBJ2-7; 7 bases match TRBD1. Germline assignment: CDR1 GTSNPN and CDR2 SVGIG (reference sequence). The CDR3 spans 14 residues. V lost 3 bases, J lost 2 bases, and 7 bases stayed unmatched. The CDR3 here is CAWSSRQGPYEQYF. The CDR3 region has the DNA TGTGCCTGGAGCTCTCGACAGGGTCCCTACGAGCAGTACTTC.

CDR3 nucleotide sequence: TGCAGCGTTGGACAGGGAATAGATACGCAGTATTTT. It is translated as CSVGQGIDTQYF. The rearrangement links TRBV29-1 to TRBJ2-3; 7 bases align to TRBD1. The CDR3 runs 12 residues. Germline CDR1 reads SQVTM; CDR2 reads ANQGSEA. The V and J ends lost 4 bases and 5 bases, in that order; junction bases with no gene match: 3.

This clone was observed a single time. The same CDR3 also results from other DNA sequences found in this sample. The chain links TRBV5-4 to TRBJ2-7; D is tentatively TRBD1 or TRBD2 (5 bases each). The CDR3 loop spans 14 amino acids. CDR1 SGHNT and CDR2 YYREEE come from the germline V gene (reference sequence). V lost 2 bases and J 0 bases, leaving 9 bases between the germline ends. The CDR3 coding sequence is TGTGCCAGCAGCTTTGGGGGATCCTCCTACGAGCAGTACTTC. Protein: CASSFGGSSYEQYF.

The chain couples TRBV19 to TRBJ1-4, with D unresolved. The CDR3 contains 16 residues. From germline, CDR1 is LNHDA and CDR2 SQIVND (reference sequence). V lost 3 bases, J lost 7 bases, and 18 bases lay in between. The CDR3 sequence is CASSISRPQRGEKLFF. CDR3 coding DNA: TGTGCCAGTAGTATCTCCCGACCCCAACGAGGTGAAAAACTGTTTTTT.

As concerns this clone: The same CDR3 arises from other DNA sequences in this sample as well. This chain joins TRBV2 and TRBJ2-7; D call uncertain. V was cut by 7 bases and J by 2 bases, with 6 bases left in between. There are 11 residues in the CDR3. Germline CDR1 and CDR2: SNHLY and FYNNEI. CDR3 sequence reads: CASTDTYEQYF. In DNA, the CDR3 is TGTGCCAGCACGGATACCTACGAGCAGTACTTC. Based on the CDR3 plus reference TRBV2 and TRBJ2-7, the full variable domain is EPEVTQTPSHQVTQMGQEVILRCVPISNHLYFYWYRQILGQKVEFLVSFYNNEISEKSEIFDDQFSVERPDGSNFTLKIRSTKLEDSAMYFCASTDTYEQYFGPGTRLTVT.

V gene TRBV30 combines with J gene TRBJ2-4; D remains unclear. Trimming cost V 0 bases and J 0 bases, with 6 bases left between them. Germline V gene lookup returns CDR1 GTSNPN and CDR2 SVGIG (reference sequence). This CDR3 region has 14 residues. In DNA, the CDR3 is TGTGCCTGGAGTGTGTCTTCAGCCAAAAACATTCAGTACTTC. Its protein is CAWSVSSAKNIQYF.

J is TRBJ2-7 and V is TRBV19; the D gene is possibly TRBD1 (5 bases). The CDR3 extends over 14 amino acids. Trimming pared 5 bases from V and 6 bases from J, leaving 17 bases between. Germline CDR1 is LNHDA and CDR2 is SQIVND (reference sequence). This CDR3 reads CASSGQGLLGEQYF. The CDR3 coding sequence is TGTGCCAGTAGTGGGCAGGGTCTCTTGGGCGAGCAGTACTTC.

This clone was seen only once. The chain has TRBV19 and TRBJ2-6; 8 positions match TRBD1. Germline V gives CDR1 LNHDA, CDR2 SQIVND (reference sequence). Losses at the gene ends were 6 bases for V and 0 bases for J; bases not matched to a gene: 4. The CDR3 runs to 16 residues. The CDR3 DNA sequence: TGTGCCAGTAGCGGACAGGGATTCTCTGGGGCCAACGTCCTGACTTTC. Its protein is CASSGQGFSGANVLTF.

This clone has only a few counts. The CDR3 region has the DNA TGTGCCTGGAGTTTCACAGCGGACACTGAAGCTTTCTTT. Translation: CAWSFTADTEAFF. The rearrangement joins TRBV30 to TRBJ1-1; D call uncertain. Trimming took off 2 bases at V and 3 bases at J, with 10 bases between the two ends. The CDR3 spans 13 residues. Germline-derived CDR1 and CDR2 are GTSNPN and SVGIG (reference sequence).

About this clone: Other DNA sequences in this sample translate to the same CDR3. The chain is built from TRBV7-9 and TRBJ2-7; TRBD2 agrees at 11 bases. V trimming: 3 bases; J trimming: 1 base; junction bases outside the gene matches: 2. Germline CDR1 reads SEHNR; CDR2 reads FQNEAQ (reference sequence). The CDR3 runs 15 residues. CDR3 region: CASSLVAGGSYEQYF. The CDR3 nucleotides are TGTGCCAGCAGCTTGGTAGCGGGAGGGTCCTACGAGCAGTACTTC.

The CDR3: CASRETGLGGETQYF. Written as DNA, the CDR3 is TGTGCCAGCAGAGAGACAGGGTTGGGTGGAGAGACCCAGTACTTC. The V call is TRBV2, the J call TRBJ2-5; 7 positions match TRBD1. V gave up 6 bases and J gave up 4 bases; unmatched junction bases: 11. The germline V gene encodes CDR1 SNHLY and CDR2 FYNNEI. The CDR3 consists of 15 residues. The entire variable domain, with the rest obtained from reference TRBV2 and TRBJ2-5, is as follows: EPEVTQTPSHQVTQMGQEVILRCVPISNHLYFYWYRQILGQKVEFLVSFYNNEISEKSEIFDDQFSVERPDGSNFTLKIRSTKLEDSAMYFCASRETGLGGETQYFGPGTRLLVL.

The V call is TRBV5-4, the J call TRBJ2-1, with D unresolved. V was trimmed by 0 bases and J by 5 bases, leaving 12 bases between them. Germline CDR1 is SGHNT and CDR2 is YYREEE (reference sequence). The CDR3 runs 15 residues. Written as DNA, the CDR3 is TGTGCCAGCAGCTTGGAAACACGCAAGGACAATGAGCAGTTCTTC. Translated, it gives CASSLETRKDNEQFF.

This clone has more than one count but fewer than ten. This chain links TRBV5-1 with TRBJ1-6; no definite D call. Germline V CDR1 and CDR2: SGHRS, YFSETQ. This CDR3 region has 15 residues. The V end lost 0 bases, the J end lost 6 bases, and 10 bases lay between the germline ends. CDR3 protein: CASSLAGNSNSPLHF. CDR3 sequence (DNA): TGCGCCAGCAGCTTGGCGGGCAACTCTAATTCACCCCTCCACTTT.

The chain has TRBV6-7 and TRBJ1-6; possible D gene TRBD1, 5 bases. TRBV6-7 is an open reading frame whose function is uncertain. The V gene lost 11 bases and the J gene lost 4 bases, with 12 bases spanning the gap. This CDR3 has 13 amino acids. CDR3 sequence reads: CAGQGLYNSPLHF. In DNA, the CDR3 is TGTGCCGGTCAGGGACTGTATAATTCACCCCTCCACTTT.

This chain uses TRBV9 with TRBJ2-7; D gene uncertain. This CDR3 is built from 14 residues. Germline V CDR1 and CDR2: SGDLS, YYNGEE. Trimming took off 1 base at V and 3 bases at J, with 11 bases between the two ends. The chain's CDR3 is CASSVQMADYEQYF. In DNA form, the CDR3 reads TGTGCCAGCAGCGTACAAATGGCGGACTACGAGCAGTACTTC.

This chain connects TRBV5-1 to TRBJ2-6; D uncertain. Per the germline V gene, CDR1 is SGHRS and CDR2 is YFSETQ. The CDR3 extends over 15 amino acids. V dropped 5 bases and J dropped 0 bases, with 9 bases sitting between them. In DNA, the CDR3 is TGCGCCAGCAGATCCGCCGGCTCTGGGGCCAACGTCCTGACTTTC. It yields the protein CASRSAGSGANVLTF.

V gene TRBV4-1 combines with J gene TRBJ1-5; the D is unclear. The CDR3 has 14 amino acids. From germline, CDR1 is MGHRA and CDR2 YSYEKL. Trimming removed 0 bases at V and 7 bases at J, with 10 bases between. CDR3 residues: CASSQDPGNQPQHF. CDR3 nucleotide sequence: TGCGCCAGCAGCCAAGATCCGGGGAACCAGCCCCAGCATTTT.

This clone has only one observation. The chain is built from TRBV11-2 and TRBJ2-1, with D hard to call. Germline-derived CDR1 and CDR2 are SGHAT and FQNNGV. CDR3 length: 16 amino acids. V was clipped by 5 bases and J by 2 bases, with 16 bases between them. CDR3 sequence: CASSPWGDQAYNEQFF. The CDR3 coding sequence is TGTGCCAGCAGCCCGTGGGGTGACCAAGCCTACAATGAGCAGTTCTTC.

The V gene is TRBV6-4, the J gene TRBJ2-5; D might be TRBD2 (6 bases). The ends were cut back, 6 bases at V and 5 bases at J, with 13 bases in the middle. This CDR3 is 13 amino acids long. The germline gives CDR1 MRHNA, CDR2 SNTAGT. Written as DNA, the CDR3 is TGTGCCAGCAGCTCCGGGAGACGGGAGACCCAGTACTTC. This codes for CASSSGRRETQYF.

The chain uses TRBV6-1 and TRBJ1-5; the D is unclear. CDR1 is MNHNS and CDR2 is SASEGT in the germline V gene. The length of the CDR3 is 14 residues. The V and J ends lost 7 bases and 1 base respectively, with 11 bases between them. This CDR3 reads CASISRESNQPQHF. CDR3 nucleotides: TGTGCCAGCATTAGCCGGGAGAGCAATCAGCCCCAGCATTTT.

The rearrangement uses TRBV19 and TRBJ2-5; 8 nucleotides align to TRBD2. The CDR3 runs to 15 residues. Germline CDR1 LNHDA, CDR2 SQIVND (reference sequence). Losses at the gene ends were 6 bases for V and 1 base for J; bases not matched to a gene: 7. The CDR3 nucleotides are TGTGCCAGTAGGCGGGGGGCGACATTCCAAGAGACCCAGTACTTC. Translated, it gives CASRRGATFQETQYF.